This record covers a single T cell receptor beta chain. Antigen unknown. The primer mix had 60 Vbeta and 13 Jbeta primers. The data were produced by immunoSEQ multiplex PCR, yet TCRdb's version contains in-frame clones alone and is incomplete. Seen here are 150,000 to 200,000 clones, about four fifths observed once, and the top ten hold about 0.82%. Germline values: CDR1 KGHSH, CDR2 LQKENI. The CDR3 length is 18 residues. Trimming left V 1 base short and J 5 bases short, with 23 bases between. The data originate from a study of cytomegalovirus exposure and HLA in healthy donors. Study background: Among the 300 to 400 donors who were genotyped, 81% fell in the genetic ancestry cluster that is associated with self-reported Caucasian donors. Notes on the study in general: As a later analysis showed, a missense DCLRE1C variant was linked to trimming of TCR beta V- and J-genes. Presence/absence analyses supposed approximately even sequencing depth among donors. TCR beta chains associated with HLA were, in a later analysis, more clonally expanded than equally common others.

Sequencing was done on a sample of PBMCs. The rearrangement uses TRBV18 and TRBJ2-5; tentatively, D is TRBD2 (6 bases). The receptor was derived from a woman aged 18-29 years in good health and CMV-seronegative. This chain's CDR3 is CASSPLGGGLFDRETQYF. The CDR3 nucleotides read TGTGCCAGCTCACCACTTGGGGGAGGCCTTTTTGATCGGGAGACCCAGTACTTC.